These 14 T cell receptor beta chains originate from one sample sequenced in a study of blood T cell repertoires in COVID-19. TCRdb's copy holds only in-frame clones and misses some; the assay was immunoSEQ multiplex PCR. The sample yields fewer than 250,000 clones, 70% to 90% seen once. Sample: PBMCs or T cells enriched from blood (not recorded which). The origin of the receptors is a woman aged 50 to 60 with acute COVID-19.

The chain recombines TRBV28 with TRBJ2-5; D is undetermined. The CDR3 has 15 residues. CDR1 is MDHEN, CDR2 SYDVKM, per germline. Trimming removed 8 bases from V and 3 bases from J, with 19 bases in between. The CDR3 bases are TGTGCCAGCGGAAGGCCAGGCCGACGAAAAGAGACCCAGTACTTC. Protein product: CASGRPGRRKETQYF. Complete variable domain (other parts from reference TRBV28 and TRBJ2-5): DVKVTQSSRYLVKRTGEKVFLECVQDMDHENMFWYRQDPGLGLRLIYFSYDVKMKEKGDIPEGYSVSREKKERFSLILESASTNQTSMYLCASGRPGRRKETQYFGPGTRLLVL.

The chain couples TRBV29-1 to TRBJ2-7; 12 bases match TRBD2. The germline gives CDR1 SQVTM, CDR2 ANQGSEA. The CDR3 is made up of 16 amino acids. V shed 2 bases, J shed 4 bases, and the junction held 9 bases outside the gene matches. The chain's CDR3 is CSVELATSGRRYEQYF. The CDR3 DNA sequence: TGCAGCGTTGAATTGGCGACTAGCGGGAGAAGGTACGAGCAGTACTTC.

The chain has TRBV30 and TRBJ2-1, with 10 bases identical to TRBD2. V lost 3 bases, J lost 6 bases, and 2 bases stayed unmatched. The CDR3 totals 13 residues. The V gene's germline CDR1 is GTSNPN and CDR2 SVGIG (reference sequence). In nucleotides, the CDR3 is TGTGCCTGGAGACTAGCGGGAACCAATGAGCAGTTCTTC. This gives the protein CAWRLAGTNEQFF.

The table lists this clone with a count of one. The chain links TRBV19 to TRBJ2-2; weak D call: TRBD2 (5 bases). From germline, CDR1 is LNHDA and CDR2 SQIVND (reference sequence). The V end was cut by 7 bases, the J end by 6 bases, with 12 bases between. The length of the CDR3 is 13 residues. The CDR3 DNA reads TGTGCCAGTATCGGGGTTTGGGCCGGGGAGCTGTTTTTT. The encoded protein is CASIGVWAGELFF.

The chain employs TRBV9 and TRBJ1-2; D gene ambiguous. The CDR3 totals 13 residues. The germline V and J ends were trimmed by 3 bases and 5 bases, with 11 bases remaining between them. Germline V CDR1 and CDR2: SGDLS, YYNGEE. Here the CDR3 reads CASSDEAVYGYTF. The DNA for the CDR3 is TGTGCCAGCAGCGACGAGGCGGTTTATGGCTACACCTTC. The full variable domain, completed using reference TRBV9 and TRBJ1-2, is DSGVTQTPKHLITATGQRVTLRCSPRSGDLSVYWYQQSLDQGLQFLIQYYNGEERAKGNILERFSAQQFPDLHSELNLSSLELGDSALYFCASSDEAVYGYTFGSGTRLTVV.

The chain links TRBV28 to TRBJ2-3; TRBD2 matches 10 bases. The CDR3 runs to 18 residues. J gave up 5 bases and V 4 bases, and 15 bases lay outside the gene matches. Germline CDR1 is MDHEN and CDR2 is SYDVKM. As DNA, the CDR3 is TGTGCCAGCAGTTCCCCCCAAAGACTAGCGGGTTCCGAAGATACGCAGTATTTT. Encoded protein: CASSSPQRLAGSEDTQYF.

The chain couples TRBV24-1 to TRBJ2-3; 14 positions match TRBD2. The CDR3 sequence is 16 residues long. Losses at the gene ends were 5 bases for V and 4 bases for J; bases not matched to a gene: 4. Germline V lookup: CDR1 KGHDR, CDR2 SFDVKD. The CDR3 DNA reads as TGTGCCACCAGTGGAGGGACTAGCGGGAGAGCAGATACGCAGTATTTT. Translation gives CATSGGTSGRADTQYF.

This rearrangement joins TRBV3-1 (or the pseudogene TRBV3-2) to TRBJ2-1; 14 bases fit TRBD2. The CDR3 length is 21 residues. Germline CDR1 LGHDT, CDR2 YNNKEL (reference sequence). V gave up 6 bases and J gave up 3 bases; unmatched junction bases: 19. CDR3 in DNA: TGTGCCAGCAGTCCTCTCCTCCAGGGGACTAGCGGGAGAAAAAGCTACAATGAGCAGTTCTTC. Amino acids: CASSPLLQGTSGRKSYNEQFF.

The rearrangement joins TRBV4-2 to TRBJ1-3; 10 bases match TRBD1. CDR1 LGHNA and CDR2 YNFKEQ come from the germline V gene. The V segment lost 1 base and the J segment 3 bases; nucleotides outside the gene matches: 6. The CDR3 runs to 17 residues. The DNA of the CDR3 is TGTGCCAGCAGCCAAGGTCGGACAGGGGGGCTTGGAAACACCATATATTTT. Amino acids: CASSQGRTGGLGNTIYF.

As for this clone: Other DNA variants within this sample encode the same CDR3. J is TRBJ2-1 and V is TRBV2; 12 nucleotides agree with TRBD2. This CDR3 has 14 amino acids. From germline, CDR1 is SNHLY and CDR2 FYNNEI. Trimming at V came to 11 bases and at J to 4 bases, leaving 6 bases not matched to a gene. The CDR3 bases are TGTGCCTCCCGGGGGACTAGCGGGTACAATGAGCAGTTCTTC. Its translation is CASRGTSGYNEQFF.

This clone appeared a few times. The rearrangement joins TRBV10-1 to TRBJ2-7; unclear D gene. CDR3 length: 16 residues. V was shortened by 10 bases and J by 3 bases, with 25 bases between the two germline ends. Germline CDR1 WNHNN, CDR2 SYGVQD (reference sequence). The CDR3 is CANRSRPTILYYEQYF. Written as DNA, the CDR3 is TGCGCCAACCGGAGTCGGCCCACGATCCTTTACTACGAGCAGTACTTC.

Worth noting for this clone: The same CDR3 is also encoded by other DNA sequences in this sample. This chain uses TRBV9 with TRBJ1-5; D is unresolved. CDR3 length: 14 amino acids. In germline, CDR1 is SGDLS, CDR2 YYNGEE. V shed 0 bases and J shed 2 bases, with 6 bases lying between them. The CDR3 coding sequence is TGTGCCAGCAGCGTAGGAGGAGGCAATCAGCCCCAGCATTTT. This codes for CASSVGGGNQPQHF.

V usage is TRBV5-4 and J usage is TRBJ1-1; no reliable D call. The CDR3 covers 14 residues. Looked up from germline, CDR1 is SGHNT and CDR2 is YYREEE (reference sequence). The ends were cut back, 4 bases at V and 0 bases at J, with 10 bases in the middle. The CDR3 DNA follows: TGTGCCAGCAGCCGAGAACCGGTGAACACTGAAGCTTTCTTT. Protein product: CASSREPVNTEAFF. The full variable domain, in which reference TRBV5-4 and TRBJ1-1 provide the parts outside the CDR3, is ETGVTQSPTHLIKTRGQQVTLRCSSQSGHNTVSWYQQALGQGPQFIFQYYREEENGRGNFPPRFSGLQFPNYSSELNVNALELDDSALYLCASSREPVNTEAFFGQGTRLTVV.

The chain is built from TRBV5-1 and TRBJ1-2; TRBD1 might be the D (6 bases). Trimming took 2 bases from V and 11 from J, leaving 13 bases between them. CDR1 is SGHRS, CDR2 YFSETQ, per germline. This CDR3 is built from 12 residues. The CDR3 bases are TGCGCCAGCAGCTTAAGACAGGATAAGTACACCTTC. It yields the protein CASSLRQDKYTF.